The T cell receptor beta chain under discussion was sequenced for a study of cytomegalovirus exposure and HLA in healthy donors (dated by TCRdb to about 2017). Regarding the complete study: In an earlier analysis of roughly 500 of the donors, around 300 Gb of sequence data and about 110 million unique TCR beta sequences from about 190 million T cells were reported. Around 320 gigabases of sequencing data and 70 million to 100 million unique TCR sequences were included in an early release covering 500 to 750 HLA-typed donors. Of the roughly 410 genotyped donors, over 80% were placed in the genetic ancestry cluster associated with self-reported Caucasian donors. The study was designed to test whether signatures of past pathogen exposure could be identified by cataloging public T cell receptors. The study profiled the T cell repertoires of 550 to 700 subjects by immunosequencing and related them to cytomegalovirus serostatus. In addition to the first cohort of around 670 subjects, a separate validation cohort of 130 or so different subjects was used. High-throughput TCR immunosequencing, statistical association of individual TCRs with disease status, and machine learning were combined to predict cytomegalovirus infection status. A later analysis re-examined previously published TCR beta repertoires from hundreds of donors and added high-resolution HLA genotyping to investigate patterns of TCR occurrence. Rather than drawing on any new phenotypic data, the later analysis identified candidate immune exposures from TCR beta sequences and the way those sequences occurred across donors. An earlier analysis of 500 to 650 of the donors applied high-throughput TCR beta sequencing to assess whether each TCR beta V gene segment acted as functional or pseudogenic. Donor age, sex, ethnicity and CMV serostatus were compiled alongside the repertoire data. A later genetic analysis took genome-wide SNP genotypes for about 55% of the 666 donors and used that subset as a discovery cohort. Every repertoire in the discovery cohort had been generated on one and the same sequencing platform. HLA typing covered class I and class II loci at four-digit resolution. Typing coverage differed by locus: A, B, C, DRB1 and DQB1 were typed in roughly 629-630 donors, DQA1 in roughly 510, DPA1 in around 600, and DPB1 in 400 to 490. About five DR-DQ haplotypes were treated as single units for association and clustering because of strong linkage in the cohort. Across approximately 400 genotyped donors of the cohort, an average of about 240,000 unique TCR beta nucleotide sequences per donor were sequenced, and 15% to 20% of those sequences were non-productive.

Broad study findings and their caveats: Because counts were too low, 15 to 20 rarely observed V segments, including chromosome 9 orphons, were excluded from the earlier analysis of 500 to 700 of the donors. A further reported finding was that TCR beta sequences accurately predicted the HLA-A and HLA-B alleles for most subjects in the first cohort. For the cohort, immune exposure information was limited to CMV serostatus. Some IMGT-functional V segments, including TRBV6-2 and TRBV6-3, could not be told apart with the 87-base-pair reads, so those segments were excluded. In a later analysis, HLA-associated TCR beta chains showed more clonal expansion and lower generation probabilities than non-associated chains that were equally common. When HLA alleles, especially DR and DQ, strongly co-occurred, TCR associations were difficult to assign to individual alleles. The authors suggested that the approach could potentially be generalized to other disease states and immunological phenotypes. Because HLA typing was missing for some donors at each locus, association tests included only the typed subset. Linkage disequilibrium might explain the correlated functional status among segregating V segments, but an unknown experimental factor could not be excluded. A later analysis found that most CMV-associated TCR beta chains appeared HLA-restricted, with HLA associations seemingly driven largely by CMV exposure. An earlier analysis of 587 of the donors showed that most TCR beta V segments appeared in productive rearrangements either about 87% or about 30% of the time, which broadly matched IMGT annotations. The sequencing pipeline was judged likely to have produced a cluster of highly shared sequence variants as a technical artifact. At a false discovery rate of 0.05, a later analysis linked under 20,000 TCR beta sequences to specific HLA alleles. Only TCR beta chains were sequenced in this cohort, and the absence of alpha or paired-chain data limited detectable features. The study listed approximately 160 TCR beta chains as associated with cytomegalovirus. V-gene and J-gene trimming of TCR beta chains was associated with a missense DCLRE1C variant in a later genetic analysis, and the association was replicated in an independent cohort. According to a later analysis, TCR association rates differed among HLA loci, with DRB1 alleles showing the most associated TCRs and HLA-C alleles showing the fewest. A later analysis reported that several top co-occurrence clusters appeared linked to parvovirus B19, influenza, CMV and Epstein-Barr virus. The classifier was reported to diagnose cytomegalovirus status with high specificity and sensitivity in both the original and validation cohorts. Across donors, most TCR sequences were observed very rarely, whereas some public TCRs were present in many individuals. Presence/absence analyses assumed roughly uniform sequencing depth across donors, an assumption that may not hold. Three of the identified cytomegalovirus-associated TCR beta chains were confirmed in vitro to be specific for cytomegalovirus antigens. In a later genetic analysis, fewer N-insertions in productive TCRs were reported among donors in an Asian-associated ancestry cluster than the approximately 710-donor mean.

The cohort consisted of 666 healthy bone marrow donors. All cohort members were sampled while nominally healthy, although unrecorded immune exposures were likely present. The donor tested CMV seropositive and was one of the 289 seropositive cohort members. A peripheral blood sample was provided by each donor, and peripheral blood mononuclear cells were used for TCR beta sequencing. Genomic DNA was extracted from the blood cell samples with the Qiagen DNeasy Blood Extraction Kit. Library creation used the immunoSEQ multiplex PCR assay. A mixture of 60 forward primers for TCR Vbeta segments and 13 reverse primers for TCR Jbeta segments was used in the multiplex PCR. Amplification of the CDR3 region of rearranged TCR beta genes was performed with a multiplex PCR assay on genomic DNA. The amplified TCR beta libraries were sequenced on the Illumina HiSeq System as 87-base-pair reads. Per the original workflow: Across the 666 repertoires, a later analysis counted 75 million to 90 million unique TCR beta chains, 9 million to 14 million of which were shared by at least two donors. A nearest-neighbor algorithm error-corrected the raw reads and collapsed the reads into unique sequences, merging closely related sequences to remove PCR and sequencing errors. CDR3 sequences were aligned to IMGT reference sequences to assign V, D and J gene segments. For a sequence to be retained, at least a six-nucleotide match to both a V gene segment and a J gene segment was required. Rearrangements were called productive when the CDR3 lacked stop codons and stayed in frame with V and J; all others were non-productive. Following IMGT convention, CDR3 was defined as the stretch from the second conserved V-encoded cysteine to the conserved J-encoded phenylalanine. Sequences without an unambiguous match to a single V gene segment were excluded from the earlier analysis of about 600 of the donors. An earlier analysis of 587 of the donors classified V segments as functional when productive rearrangements were above 56.7% and as segregating when the standard deviation between donors was above 5%. A statistical classification framework was developed to diagnose cytomegalovirus status using the catalog of TCR beta chain sequences. In a later analysis, TCR nucleotide sequences were compared against IMGT/GENE-DB human TR gene sequences so that V and J genes could be assigned. A later analysis assigned CDR3 sequences and most-parsimonious VDJ recombination scenarios with the TCRdist pipeline. In a later analysis, each TCR beta chain was defined by its CDR3 amino acid sequence together with its V-gene family, and reads without a unique V-gene family were excluded. To address suspected cross-contamination and a sequencing artifact, a later analysis removed around 600 highly shared, low-generation-probability nucleotide sequences. For each public chain, a later analysis derived a clonal expansion index from normalized ranks of inferred template counts within each repertoire. Generation probabilities in a later analysis came from a VDJ recombination model fitted to out-of-frame rearrangements, and those results were checked against IGoR. In a later analysis, TCR-TCR, TCR-HLA and TCR-CMV co-occurrence was scored with hypergeometric tests, and a repertoire-size bias correction was applied to TCR pairs. False discovery rates were estimated in a later analysis by permuting HLA or CMV assignments 20 times. In a later analysis, co-occurring TCRs were grouped using DBSCAN, and TCRdist sequence similarity was added for clustering within HLA-allele-positive subsets. Co-occurrence clustering excluded repertoires with fewer than 30,000 or more than 120,000 public chains, plus five with anomalous nucleotide sharing. TCRdb provides this immuneACCESS table in a form limited to in-frame rearrangements. Some clones are lacking; in checked studies, under half of them reflect an unresolved V gene, and why the rest are absent is not known. V and J calls and clone size are as listed in that table; D and trimming were resolved from the DNA. For this sample the table gives over 150,000 clones, of which 55% to 70% were detected only once. The ten largest account for around 2.8% of the sample.

Inclusive of the bounding cysteine and phenylalanine, the CDR3 is 15 residues long. The read is trimmed to its CDR3 DNA, 45 bases read in frame from base 1. V loses 4 bases at its end and J loses 5 bases; junction bases beyond the gene matches: 7. Looking up the germline V gene yields CDR1 MDHEN and CDR2 SYDVKM. As concerns this clone: Its cognate antigen has yet to be identified. Per-base qualities were not stored, and no clone one base away is much larger.

The sequence came from a woman between 35 and 50 years old in good health and CMV-seropositive. The rearranged segments are TRBV28 and TRBJ2-1, with 8 bases in between that match TRBD2. Material: PBMCs. At the DNA level, the sequence is TGTGCCAGCAGTTACGTCGGGAGGGCTAACAATGAGCAGTTCTTC. It encodes CASSYVGRANNEQFF.